These 27 T cell receptor beta chains were all obtained from the same sample, sequenced in a study of beta chain features in type 1 diabetes. The sequenced template was cDNA made from the entire isolated RNA. The method was immunoSEQ multiplex PCR; TCRdb's version includes in-frame clones alone and lacks a portion of them. The table has about 370,000 clones, over 12% seen once. The sample consisted of naive CD4+ T cells from blood. The receptors come from a woman younger than 35 in good health.

This clone has a handful of counts. The chain uses TRBV18 and TRBJ2-7, with no clear D. V was clipped by 3 bases and J by 1 base, with 7 bases between them. The V gene's germline CDR1 is KGHSH and CDR2 LQKENI. The CDR3 has 13 residues. The DNA of the CDR3 is TGTGCCAGCTCACCGGAGAGGTCCTACGAGCAGTACTTC. Protein product: CASSPERSYEQYF.

This clone was seen a few times. The chain joins TRBV14 to TRBJ2-1; maybe TRBD1 (5 bases). The V and J ends lost 4 bases and 10 bases respectively, with 17 bases between them. The CDR3 loop spans 14 amino acids. Germline V lookup: CDR1 SGHDN, CDR2 FVKESK. The CDR3 coding sequence is TGTGCCAGCAGCCCGCTGGTGGGGCGGTGGGAGCAGTTCTTC. Residues: CASSPLVGRWEQFF.

This chain links TRBV29-1 with TRBJ2-7; D perhaps matches TRBD1 (5 bases). Germline V gene lookup returns CDR1 SQVTM and CDR2 ANQGSEA. V lost 7 bases and J 3 bases, leaving 16 bases between the germline ends. The CDR3 length is 13 residues. This CDR3 is CSAPDSSFYEQYF. The CDR3 DNA sequence: TGCAGCGCCCCAGACAGCTCTTTCTACGAGCAGTACTTC.

J is TRBJ1-5 and V is TRBV6-1, with 8 bases identical to TRBD1. CDR1 is MNHNS, CDR2 SASEGT, per germline. The CDR3 is 17 residues long. V gave up 8 bases and J gave up 3 bases; unmatched junction bases: 15. The CDR3 sequence is CASGALRQGKFNQPQHF. The CDR3 nucleotides read TGTGCCAGCGGTGCCCTCCGACAGGGGAAATTCAATCAGCCCCAGCATTTT.

This clone was detected only a few times. The rearrangement uses TRBV30 and TRBJ2-1, with D perhaps matching TRBD2 (5 bases). The length of the CDR3 is 14 residues. Trimming pared 1 base from V and 3 bases from J, leaving 10 bases between. Germline CDR1 reads GTSNPN; CDR2 reads SVGIG (reference sequence). In nucleotides, the CDR3 is TGTGCCTGGAGTGCTGGCGGACTCTACAATGAGCAGTTCTTC. Its translation: CAWSAGGLYNEQFF.

In its sample, this clone was seen a few times. This chain links TRBV7-2 with TRBJ2-5, with D perhaps matching TRBD2 (6 bases). The CDR3 is 15 residues long. The germline CDR1 and CDR2 sequences are SGHTA and FQGNSA. V gave up 1 base and J gave up 0 bases, with 9 bases separating them. CDR3 sequence reads: CASSLVRTNQETQYF. CDR3 DNA sequence: TGTGCCAGCAGCTTAGTCAGGACTAACCAAGAGACCCAGTACTTC. Full variable domain (outside the CDR3, taken from reference TRBV7-2 and TRBJ2-5): GAGVSQSPSNKVTEKGKDVELRCDPISGHTALYWYRQSLGQGLEFLIYFQGNSAPDKSGLPSDRFSAERTGGSVSTLTIQRTQQEDSAVYLCASSLVRTNQETQYFGPGTRLLVL.

V is TRBV14 and J is TRBJ2-5; D gene unclear. V dropped 0 bases and J dropped 7 bases, with 9 bases sitting between them. The length of the CDR3 is 13 residues. CDR1 SGHDN and CDR2 FVKESK come from the germline V gene. The DNA for the CDR3 is TGTGCCAGCAGCCAAGATCTCTTGAGGACCCAGTACTTC. It yields the protein CASSQDLLRTQYF.

The chain employs TRBV2 and TRBJ2-7; 8 bases fit TRBD1. Germline-derived CDR1 and CDR2 are SNHLY and FYNNEI. V trimming: 7 bases; J trimming: 3 bases; junction bases outside the gene matches: 8. The CDR3 spans 14 residues. The CDR3 nucleotides read TGTGCCAGCAACTTGGAACAGGGGGACTACGAGCAGTACTTC. It is translated as CASNLEQGDYEQYF.

CDR3 DNA sequence: TGCAGCGGGGGGGGCTGGAACGAGCAGTACTTC. This codes for CSGGGWNEQYF. The V call is TRBV29-1, the J call TRBJ2-7; the D gene is possibly TRBD2 (7 bases). CDR3 length equals 11 residues. Germline V gene sequence: CDR1 SQVTM, CDR2 ANQGSEA. Trimming stripped 7 bases from V and 5 bases from J, with 12 bases between.

This clone has a handful of counts. The V and J genes are TRBV4-1 and TRBJ2-5; 11 bases map to TRBD2. V dropped 5 bases and J dropped 5; count of bases not matched to a gene: 7. The CDR3 contains 15 residues. In germline, CDR1 is MGHRA, CDR2 YSYEKL. CDR3 sequence (DNA): TGCGCCAGCAGCATAGCGGGAGGGCCCACGGAGACCCAGTACTTC. The encoded protein is CASSIAGGPTETQYF.

The chain recombines TRBV6-5 with TRBJ2-5, with a tentative D call TRBD1 (6 bases). Germline CDR1 MNHEY, CDR2 SVGAGI. The CDR3 covers 15 residues. Trimming took off 0 bases at V and 3 bases at J, with 11 bases between the two ends. CDR3 residues: CASSYSPRTEETQYF. In DNA form, the CDR3 reads TGTGCCAGCAGTTACTCGCCCCGGACAGAAGAGACCCAGTACTTC.

This chain uses TRBV7-9 with TRBJ1-2; D uncertain. Trimming removed 5 bases from V and 7 bases from J, with 5 bases in between. The CDR3 totals 10 residues. Germline V gene lookup returns CDR1 SEHNR and CDR2 FQNEAQ (reference sequence). CDR3 loop: CASSPSGYTF. CDR3 sequence (DNA): TGTGCCAGCAGCCCGAGTGGCTACACCTTC.

The chain has TRBV6-6 and TRBJ1-1; D is uncertain. Trimming stripped 6 bases from V and 5 bases from J, with 7 bases between. The CDR3 loop spans 11 amino acids. Per the germline V gene, CDR1 is MNHNY and CDR2 is SVGAGI (reference sequence). CDR3 DNA sequence: TGTGCCAGCAGCCCGGGAACTGAAGCTTTCTTT. Translation: CASSPGTEAFF.

The table lists this clone with a few counts. The chain is built from TRBV30 and TRBJ2-1; tentatively, D is TRBD2 (5 bases). The ends were cut back, 0 bases at V and 8 bases at J, with 14 bases in the middle. Germline V lookup: CDR1 GTSNPN, CDR2 SVGIG (reference sequence). This CDR3 has 14 amino acids. The CDR3 loop reads CAWSVGPGIHEQFF. CDR3 nucleotide sequence: TGTGCCTGGAGTGTGGGTCCCGGGATCCATGAGCAGTTCTTC.

This clone showed up just a few times. The J gene is TRBJ2-7, the V gene TRBV30, with 10 bases aligning to TRBD2. With V trimmed by 0 bases and J by 6 bases, 8 bases remained unmatched. The CDR3 sequence is 15 residues long. Germline V gives CDR1 GTSNPN, CDR2 SVGIG (reference sequence). As DNA, the CDR3 is TGTGCCTGGAGTGTAAGCCTAGCGGGAGCGGGCGAGCAGTACTTC. Translating gives CAWSVSLAGAGEQYF.

This rearrangement joins TRBV1 to TRBJ2-5; the table calls TRBD1, which could not be checked here. TRBV1 is assigned pseudogene status. This CDR3 region has 15 residues. The CDR3 DNA follows: TGCACCAGCAGCCAACCCCGGGACAGGGTTCAGACCCAGTACTTC. It is translated as CTSSQPRDRVQTQYF.

This clone turned up a few times. V and J are TRBV9 and TRBJ2-1; D may be TRBD1 (5 bases). The CDR3 spans 18 residues. The V end lost 0 bases, the J end lost 5 bases, and 21 bases lay between the germline ends. Germline V gene data show CDR1 as SGDLS and CDR2 as YYNGEE. The CDR3 sequence: CASSVAPSDSPFNNEQFF. The CDR3 coding sequence is TGTGCCAGCAGCGTAGCCCCATCAGACAGTCCGTTTAACAATGAGCAGTTCTTC.

The J gene is TRBJ2-7, the V gene TRBV4-2, with TRBD2 identical over 10 bases. There are 18 residues in the CDR3. Germline CDR1 and CDR2: LGHNA and YNFKEQ. Losses at the gene ends were 1 base for V and 5 bases for J; bases not matched to a gene: 14. DNA for the CDR3: TGTGCCAGCAGCCAAGCGGAGGCCCTAGCGGGAGTCTACAACGAGCAGTACTTC. This translates into CASSQAEALAGVYNEQYF.

The chain is built from TRBV19 and TRBJ2-1; possible D gene TRBD1, 6 bases. CDR1 and CDR2 from the germline V gene are LNHDA and SQIVND (reference sequence). The CDR3 has 12 amino acids. Trimming cost V 10 bases and J 7 bases, with 14 bases left between them. This CDR3 reads CATSAGDNEQFF. The CDR3 coding sequence is TGTGCCACTTCGGCAGGGGATAATGAGCAGTTCTTC. Based on the CDR3 plus reference TRBV19 and TRBJ2-1, the full variable domain is DGGITQSPKYLFRKEGQNVTLSCEQNLNHDAMYWYRQDPGQGLRLIYYSQIVNDFQKGDIAEGYSVSREKKESFPLTVTSAQKNPTAFYLCATSAGDNEQFFGPGTRLTVL.

This clone has just a few counts. The rearrangement links TRBV30 to TRBJ1-1, with D hard to call. The CDR3 runs 13 residues. In germline, CDR1 is GTSNPN, CDR2 SVGIG (reference sequence). The ends were cut back, 5 bases at V and 1 base at J, with 11 bases in the middle. The CDR3 DNA reads TGTGCCTGGCAAGGACTGCCGAACACTGAAGCTTTCTTT. Protein product: CAWQGLPNTEAFF.

This chain joins TRBV7-2 and TRBJ2-2; D is perhaps TRBD1 (5 bases). Germline assignment: CDR1 SGHTA and CDR2 FQGNSA. V gave up 5 bases and J gave up 4 bases, with 11 bases separating them. CDR3 size: 14 residues. CDR3 sequence reads: CASSKGLGTGELFF. The CDR3 bases are TGTGCCAGCAGCAAGGGGCTGGGCACCGGGGAGCTGTTTTTT.

J is TRBJ2-7 and V is TRBV28; TRBD1 agrees at 11 bases. V shed 5 bases and J 8 bases; nucleotides not matched to a gene: 5. The CDR3 is made up of 13 amino acids. Looked up from germline, CDR1 is MDHEN and CDR2 is SYDVKM. CDR3: CASSARDRGKQYF. CDR3 in DNA: TGTGCCAGCAGTGCCCGGGACAGGGGGAAGCAGTACTTC.

A few counts support this clone. This CDR3 reads CASSREYQAFF. CDR3 sequence (DNA): TGTGCCAGCAGCAGGGAGTATCAGGCTTTCTTT. This sequence joins TRBV7-9 and TRBJ1-1, with unresolved D. Germline V gene data show CDR1 as SEHNR and CDR2 as FQNEAQ (reference sequence). V dropped 5 bases and J dropped 11 bases, with 12 bases sitting between them. The CDR3 is 11 residues long.

This clone was seen only a few times. CDR3: CASSQGVSGANVLTF. CDR3 in DNA: TGTGCCAGCTCACAAGGAGTCTCTGGGGCCAACGTCCTGACTTTC. The rearrangement uses TRBV18 and TRBJ2-6; D gene unclear. Germline V lookup: CDR1 KGHSH, CDR2 LQKENI. There are 15 residues in the CDR3. The V and J ends lost 4 bases and 0 bases respectively, with 7 bases between them. Using reference TRBV18 and TRBJ2-6 for the parts outside the CDR3, the full variable domain is NAGVMQNPRHLVRRRGQEARLRCSPMKGHSHVYWYRQLPEEGLKFMVYLQKENIIDESGMPKERFSAEFPKEGPSILRIQQVVRGDSAAYFCASSQGVSGANVLTFGAGSRLTVL.

V is TRBV30 and J is TRBJ1-5; a weak D match, TRBD1 (6 bases). V dropped 2 bases and J dropped 2 bases, with 10 bases sitting between them. The CDR3 runs 14 residues. CDR1 and CDR2 (germline): GTSNPN, SVGIG (reference sequence). CDR3 in amino acids: CAWSPDSGNQPQHF. The DNA for the CDR3 is TGTGCCTGGAGTCCGGACAGCGGCAATCAGCCCCAGCATTTT. Combining the CDR3 with reference TRBV30 and TRBJ1-5 gives the whole variable domain SQTIHQWPATLVQPVGSPLSLECTVEGTSNPNLYWYRQAAGRGLQLLFYSVGIGQISSEVPQNLSASRPQDRQFILSSKKLLLSDSGFYLCAWSPDSGNQPQHFGDGTRLSIL.

This rearrangement joins TRBV27 to TRBJ1-1, with D hard to call. Trimming pared 6 bases from V and 0 bases from J, leaving 11 bases between. Germline values: CDR1 MNHEY, CDR2 SMNVEV (reference sequence). The CDR3 has 14 residues. DNA of the CDR3: TGTGCCAGCAGACAACCATTGCTGAACACTGAAGCTTTCTTT. Its translation is CASRQPLLNTEAFF.

This clone was counted only a few times. J is TRBJ2-7 and V is TRBV30; 11 bases match TRBD2. V shed 4 bases and J 6 bases; nucleotides not matched to a gene: 5. The CDR3 length is 13 residues. Germline assignment: CDR1 GTSNPN and CDR2 SVGIG (reference sequence). Here the CDR3 reads CAWTGGLAGEQYF. The CDR3 coding sequence is TGTGCCTGGACCGGAGGACTAGCGGGCGAGCAGTACTTC. The full variable domain, rest sourced from reference TRBV30 and TRBJ2-7, is SQTIHQWPATLVQPVGSPLSLECTVEGTSNPNLYWYRQAAGRGLQLLFYSVGIGQISSEVPQNLSASRPQDRQFILSSKKLLLSDSGFYLCAWTGGLAGEQYFGPGTRLTVT.